These 2 T cell receptor beta chains originate from one sample sequenced in a study of identical twins. TCRdb fed the 5' RACE reads into MiXCR, producing one record per CDR3 protein. The sample has 690,000 or so distinct CDR3 sequences; roughly 8% are singletons. This same sample was also part of a study on yellow fever vaccine responses in identical twins.

Sequencing was performed on PBMCs. The source is a woman aged 18-35 years in good health.

Notes on this clonotype: A much larger clone is a single base away; this may be a read error. This rearrangement joins TRBV10-3 to TRBJ2-1; D is perhaps TRBD2 (6 bases). Per germline, CDR1 ENHRY and CDR2 SYGVKD. Deletions cut 6 bases from V and 7 bases from J, with 13 bases between. CDR3 length: 13 amino acids. CDR3 residues: CAIRERLVNEQFF. In nucleotides, the CDR3 is TGTGCCATCAGAGAGCGACTAGTGAATGAGCAGTTCTTC.

Many counts were recorded for this clonotype. Here the CDR3 reads CSVEGRGQTQYF. For the CDR3, the DNA is TGCAGCGTTGAAGGCAGGGGTCAGACCCAGTACTTC. V gene TRBV29-1 combines with J gene TRBJ2-5; D possibly corresponds to TRBD1 (6 bases). This CDR3 region has 12 residues. V was clipped by 1 base and J by 6 bases, with 9 bases between them. Germline V gene data show CDR1 as SQVTM and CDR2 as ANQGSEA.